The 29 T cell receptor beta chains listed next were all sequenced from one sample in a study of T-cell reconstitution after alpha-beta-depleted transplantation in children. This sample's TCRbeta library carried unique molecular identifier barcodes. TCRdb used MiXCR to reprocess the PCR reads, holding one entry per CDR3 protein. Among approximately 300,000 distinct CDR3 sequences listed, 11% were seen once. The sample consisted of peripheral blood, taken 180 days after TCRalphabeta/CD19-depleted stem cell transplant. Receptor source: a male patient between 2 and 9 years old who had a stem cell transplant for chronic granulomatous disease, so the T cells may come from the graft donor.

This clonotype was detected many times. The chain is built from TRBV6-2 or TRBV6-3 and TRBJ2-7, with 9 nucleotides matching TRBD2. The ends lost 2 bases at V and 7 bases at J; junction bases unmatched: 9. The CDR3 is 15 residues long. The germline gives CDR1 MNHEY, CDR2 SVGEGT. The DNA for the CDR3 is TGTGCCAGCAGTTACGCCGGGAGCGGGAGGTGGGAGCAGTACTTC. It codes for CASSYAGSGRWEQYF.

This clonotype was seen repeatedly, ten times or more. V gene TRBV20-1 combines with J gene TRBJ2-2; 8 positions agree with TRBD2. Trimming at V came to 3 bases and at J to 4 bases, leaving 7 bases not matched to a gene. Germline values: CDR1 DFQATT, CDR2 SNEGSKA (reference sequence). The CDR3 runs 15 residues. CDR3 in DNA: TGCAGTGCTAGGTTCCGGGAGGGAGGCACCGGGGAGCTGTTTTTT. This codes for CSARFREGGTGELFF.

This clonotype was counted many times. The rearrangement links TRBV5-6 to TRBJ1-6; the D is unclear. Germline V gene sequence: CDR1 SGHDT, CDR2 YYEEEE. V lost 1 base and J lost 7, with 6 bases in between. This CDR3 comprises 13 residues. The CDR3 region is CASSLNSNSPLHF. The DNA of the CDR3 is TGTGCCAGCAGCTTGAACAGCAATTCACCCCTCCACTTT.

This clonotype was found many times. The chain carries TRBV5-1 and TRBJ2-2; TRBD1 aligns across 8 bases. Germline CDR1 and CDR2: SGHRS and YFSETQ. With 0 bases clipped from V and 6 bases from J, the junction kept 1 base outside the gene matches. The CDR3 totals 14 residues. CDR3 sequence (DNA): TGCGCCAGCAGCTTGGGCAGGGGGCCCGGGGAGCTGTTTTTT. This gives the protein CASSLGRGPGELFF. Full variable domain (remainder filled in from reference TRBV5-1 and TRBJ2-2): KAGVTQTPRYLIKTRGQQVTLSCSPISGHRSVSWYQQTPGQGLQFLFEYFSETQRNKGNFPGRFSGRQFSNSRSEMNVSTLELGDSALYLCASSLGRGPGELFFGEGSRLTVL.

This clonotype was seen at least ten times. The chain uses TRBV29-1 and TRBJ2-1; 7 positions match TRBD1. Germline V lookup: CDR1 SQVTM, CDR2 ANQGSEA. Trimming at V came to 4 bases and at J to 7 bases, leaving 7 bases not matched to a gene. This CDR3 is 13 amino acids long. CDR3 amino acids: CSVGDSYLNEQFF. CDR3 in DNA: TGCAGCGTTGGGGACAGCTACTTGAATGAGCAGTTCTTC.

This clonotype appeared many times. This chain links TRBV11-1 with TRBJ2-3, with 7 bases identical to TRBD2. The trim removed 2 bases at V and 0 bases at J, leaving 11 bases unmatched. This CDR3 is 18 amino acids long. CDR1 SGHAT and CDR2 FQDESV come from the germline V gene (reference sequence). CDR3 loop: CASSLLAGVPYSTDTQYF. The CDR3 nucleotides are TGTGCCAGCAGCTTACTGGCGGGAGTCCCCTATAGCACAGATACGCAGTATTTT.

The rearrangement links TRBV7-2 to TRBJ2-7; D remains unclear. CDR3 length equals 13 residues. V dropped 4 bases and J dropped 4 bases, with 11 bases sitting between them. Germline V lookup: CDR1 SGHTA, CDR2 FQGNSA. The CDR3 DNA follows: TGTGCCAGCAGCTCTCGCCCGGCATACGAGCAGTACTTC. Protein sequence: CASSSRPAYEQYF.

For this clonotype: A much larger clone differs by one base, so this may be a read error. This chain connects TRBV12-3 or TRBV12-4 to TRBJ2-5; D is uncertain. V gave up 2 bases and J gave up 2 bases, with 6 bases separating them. CDR3 length: 13 amino acids. CDR3 nucleotide sequence: TGTGCCAGCAGTTTATGTGGACAAGAGACCCAGTACTTC. Amino acids: CASSLCGQETQYF.

This clonotype has a count of ten or more. The genes are TRBV20-1 and TRBJ2-1, with 8 bases identical to TRBD2. The CDR3 extends over 14 amino acids. Per germline, CDR1 DFQATT and CDR2 SNEGSKA (reference sequence). The CDR3 loop is CSLHQRGSQREQFF. The CDR3 nucleotides read TGCAGCTTACATCAGCGGGGGTCACAAAGAGAGCAGTTCTTC.

There are many counts of this clonotype. The chain couples TRBV9 to TRBJ2-3, with 7 bases that match TRBD2. The CDR3 is 15 amino acids. Germline values: CDR1 SGDLS, CDR2 YYNGEE. The V and J ends lost 4 bases and 3 bases, in that order; junction bases with no gene match: 8. Written as DNA, the CDR3 is TGTGCCAGCAGCCCCGGACTAGGAGGTACAGATACGCAGTATTTT. Translated: CASSPGLGGTDTQYF. Complete variable domain (other parts from reference TRBV9 and TRBJ2-3): DSGVTQTPKHLITATGQRVTLRCSPRSGDLSVYWYQQSLDQGLQFLIQYYNGEERAKGNILERFSAQQFPDLHSELNLSSLELGDSALYFCASSPGLGGTDTQYFGPGTRLTVL.

This clonotype has a count of ten or more. This chain connects TRBV5-1 to TRBJ2-7; D uncertain. In germline, CDR1 is SGHRS, CDR2 YFSETQ. This CDR3 is 14 amino acids long. Trimming took 1 base from V and 6 from J, leaving 14 bases between them. In DNA, the CDR3 is TGCGCCAGCAGCTTGATAGTAGGGTACGGCGAGCAGTACTTC. This gives the protein CASSLIVGYGEQYF.

This clonotype was recorded at least ten times. This chain links TRBV18 with TRBJ1-6, with D perhaps matching TRBD1 (6 bases). Germline lookup yields CDR1 KGHSH and CDR2 LQKENI. V was cut by 3 bases and J by 6 bases, with 9 bases left in between. This CDR3 has 14 amino acids. Here the CDR3 reads CASSPLGGNSPLHF. The CDR3 DNA is TGTGCCAGCTCACCCCTAGGGGGTAATTCACCCCTCCACTTT.

This clonotype was seen a handful of times. The chain carries TRBV12-3 or TRBV12-4 and TRBJ2-1; 7 nucleotides line up with TRBD2. With 7 bases clipped from V and 10 bases from J, the junction kept 16 bases outside the gene matches. This CDR3 has 15 residues. CDR3 nucleotide sequence: TGTGCCAGCACTCCCTGGGAGGGGAGTACCACCGAGCAGTTCTTC. This gives the protein CASTPWEGSTTEQFF.

This clonotype showed up many times. This chain connects TRBV12-3 or TRBV12-4 to TRBJ2-2; no definite D call. V dropped 8 bases and J dropped 2 bases, with 6 bases sitting between them. The CDR3 has 12 amino acids. The CDR3, as DNA: TGTGCCAGCCGACCTAACACCGGGGAGCTGTTTTTT. This sequence encodes CASRPNTGELFF.

This clonotype was recorded many times. The genes are TRBV12-3 or TRBV12-4 and TRBJ1-4; D uncertain. The V and J ends lost 5 bases and 8 bases respectively, with 12 bases between them. CDR3 length: 13 residues. CDR3 bases: TGTGCCAGCAGTCCGTCCTCTTCCGAAAAACTGTTTTTT. Amino acids: CASSPSSSEKLFF.

This clonotype was counted ten times or more. The V and J genes are TRBV5-1 and TRBJ2-1; 13 bases align to TRBD2. CDR3 size: 16 residues. Germline CDR1 SGHRS, CDR2 YFSETQ. J lost 9 bases, V lost 2 bases, and 8 bases had no gene match. CDR3 protein: CASSFRGLAGASEQFF. For the CDR3, the DNA is TGCGCCAGCAGCTTCCGAGGACTAGCGGGAGCTAGTGAGCAGTTCTTC. The full variable domain, with the rest looked up from reference TRBV5-1 and TRBJ2-1, is KAGVTQTPRYLIKTRGQQVTLSCSPISGHRSVSWYQQTPGQGLQFLFEYFSETQRNKGNFPGRFSGRQFSNSRSEMNVSTLELGDSALYLCASSFRGLAGASEQFFGPGTRLTVL.

This clonotype was seen ten or more times. The chain joins TRBV24-1 to TRBJ2-4, with D unresolved. CDR1 and CDR2 (germline): KGHDR, SFDVKD. CDR3 size: 15 residues. V was clipped by 5 bases and J by 0 bases, with 10 bases between them. Here the CDR3 reads CATSALSEAKNIQYF. CDR3 nucleotides: TGTGCCACCAGTGCCCTATCTGAAGCCAAAAACATTCAGTACTTC.

This clonotype was recorded at least ten times. The chain links TRBV20-1 to TRBJ2-1; 10 bases are a match to TRBD2. V gave up 5 bases and J gave up 7 bases; unmatched junction bases: 11. CDR3 length: 15 amino acids. Per germline, CDR1 DFQATT and CDR2 SNEGSKA (reference sequence). CDR3 in amino acids: CSAFSSGRNFNEQFF. Here the CDR3 DNA reads TGCAGTGCTTTTTCTAGCGGGAGAAACTTTAATGAGCAGTTCTTC.

In its sample, this clonotype was seen many times. The rearrangement links TRBV7-6 to TRBJ1-1, with D possibly matching TRBD1 (5 bases). The CDR3 has 14 residues. The V gene lost 1 base and the J gene lost 1 base, with 7 bases spanning the gap. CDR1 is SGHVS, CDR2 FNYEAQ, per germline. CDR3 nucleotides: TGTGCCAGCAGCTTAGACGGGGCGAACACTGAAGCTTTCTTT. It encodes CASSLDGANTEAFF.

This clonotype was counted many times. The chain combines TRBV9 with TRBJ2-1; TRBD1 agrees at 7 bases. Per germline, CDR1 SGDLS and CDR2 YYNGEE. This CDR3 is built from 15 residues. Trimming at V came to 5 bases and at J to 5 bases, leaving 10 bases not matched to a gene. The chain's CDR3 is CASSHRGGGDNEQFF. The CDR3 DNA is TGTGCCAGCAGTCACAGGGGCGGTGGGGACAATGAGCAGTTCTTC.

Of note for this clonotype: A much larger clone sits a single nucleotide away, making a read error possible. The chain has TRBV12-3 or TRBV12-4 and TRBJ2-1, with 9 bases aligning to TRBD1. This CDR3 is built from 15 residues. The CDR3 bases are TGTACCAGCACCATGGGACAGGGCTCCTACAATGAGCAGTTCTTC. It encodes CTSTMGQGSYNEQFF.

With respect to this clonotype: A much more abundant neighbour one base away suggests this may be a read error. The rearrangement links TRBV20-1 to TRBJ1-2; no clear D. The CDR3 length is 15 residues. Germline assignment: CDR1 DFQATT and CDR2 SNEGSKA (reference sequence). V was shortened by 1 base and J by 2 bases, with 14 bases between the two germline ends. CDR3 region: CSARGRLGTNYGYTF. In nucleotides, the CDR3 is TGCAGTGCTAGAGGTAGACTGGGCACGAACTATGGCTACACCTTC.

This clonotype has a count of ten or more. The chain uses TRBV28 and TRBJ1-6; 7 nucleotides line up with TRBD1. The CDR3 is made up of 15 amino acids. The germline V gene encodes CDR1 MDHEN and CDR2 SYDVKM. V shed 7 bases, J shed 10 bases, and the junction held 13 bases outside the gene matches. For the CDR3, the DNA is TGTGCCAGCACCAACCGACAGGGACGGGGCTCACCCCTCCACTTT. Protein sequence: CASTNRQGRGSPLHF.

The chain has TRBV6-1 and TRBJ2-7; 8 bases are shared with TRBD1. V dropped 5 bases and J dropped 7; count of bases not matched to a gene: 7. Germline assignment: CDR1 MNHNS and CDR2 SASEGT. The CDR3 has 13 amino acids. The CDR3 is CASSQDRVREQYF. CDR3 nucleotide sequence: TGTGCCAGCAGTCAGGACAGGGTGAGGGAGCAGTACTTC.

This clonotype was picked up many times. The chain combines TRBV4-3 with TRBJ2-2; 8 positions match TRBD2. The CDR3 loop spans 18 amino acids. Trimming took 0 bases from V and 0 from J; bases not matched to a gene: 6. Germline-derived CDR1 and CDR2 are LGHNA and YSLEER. In DNA, the CDR3 is TGCGCCAGCAGCCAAGATCTGGGCGGGGGGTCGAACACCGGGGAGCTGTTTTTT. Amino acids: CASSQDLGGGSNTGELFF.

This clonotype was seen many times. The chain joins TRBV29-1 to TRBJ2-5; maybe TRBD2 (5 bases). The CDR3 is 13 amino acids. Trimming removed 6 bases at V and 5 bases at J, with 16 bases between. The V gene's germline CDR1 is SQVTM and CDR2 ANQGSEA. CDR3 sequence (DNA): TGCAGCGTCGAACCGGCCGGACTGGAGACCCAGTACTTC. Its translation is CSVEPAGLETQYF.

This clonotype was observed many times. The rearrangement uses TRBV4-2 and TRBJ2-2; 13 positions match TRBD2. Germline V gene lookup returns CDR1 LGHNA and CDR2 YNFKEQ. This CDR3 comprises 19 residues. Trimming took 2 bases from V and 1 from J; bases not matched to a gene: 7. In nucleotides, the CDR3 is TGTGCCAGCAGCCAACCCCTGAGGACTAGCGGGGGGAACACCGGGGAGCTGTTTTTT. Translated, it gives CASSQPLRTSGGNTGELFF.

The chain joins TRBV20-1 to TRBJ1-5, with D uncertain. The V and J ends lost 3 bases and 3 bases respectively, with 12 bases between them. Germline V gene lookup returns CDR1 DFQATT and CDR2 SNEGSKA (reference sequence). CDR3 size: 14 residues. The CDR3: CSARGRVYNQPQHF. The CDR3 DNA reads TGCAGTGCTAGGGGAAGGGTATACAATCAGCCCCAGCATTTT.

This clonotype was recorded at least ten times. V and J are TRBV7-9 and TRBJ2-2; 14 bases are a match to TRBD2. V trimming: 6 bases; J trimming: 5 bases; junction bases outside the gene matches: 5. CDR1 and CDR2 (germline): SEHNR, FQNEAQ (reference sequence). The CDR3 is 16 amino acids. The CDR3 loop is CASRPGLAGGTGELFF. The CDR3 bases are TGTGCCAGCAGGCCTGGACTAGCGGGAGGTACCGGGGAGCTGTTTTTT.